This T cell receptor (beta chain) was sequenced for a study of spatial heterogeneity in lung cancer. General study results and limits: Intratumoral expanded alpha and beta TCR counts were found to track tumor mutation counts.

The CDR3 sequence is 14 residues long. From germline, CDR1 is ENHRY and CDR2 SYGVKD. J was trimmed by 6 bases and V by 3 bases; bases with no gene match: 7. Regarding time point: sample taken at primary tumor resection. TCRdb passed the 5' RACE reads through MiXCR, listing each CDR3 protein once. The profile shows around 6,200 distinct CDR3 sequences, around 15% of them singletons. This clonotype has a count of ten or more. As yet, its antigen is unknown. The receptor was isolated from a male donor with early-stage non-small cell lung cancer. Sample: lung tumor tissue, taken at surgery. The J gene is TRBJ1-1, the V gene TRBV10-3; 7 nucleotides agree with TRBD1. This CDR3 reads CAISDYRGYAEAFF. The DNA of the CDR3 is TGTGCCATCAGTGACTACAGGGGTTATGCTGAAGCTTTCTTT.